These 30 T cell receptor beta chains originate from one sample sequenced in a study of control samples from healthy donors and cancer patients. Assay: immunoSEQ multiplex PCR; the TCRdb copy retains only in-frame clones and omits some. Of roughly 120,000 clones listed, about 95% were seen once; the top ten hold 3.6%. Sequencing was done on a sample of blood. The receptors here all came from a man younger than 40 in good health.

This sequence joins TRBV2 and TRBJ1-5; D not certain. The CDR3 extends over 12 amino acids. Germline-derived CDR1 and CDR2 are SNHLY and FYNNEI. The V gene lost 3 bases and the J gene lost 2 bases, with 2 bases spanning the gap. CDR3 nucleotides: TGTGCCAGCAGTGACGGCAATCAGCCCCAGCATTTT. Translating gives CASSDGNQPQHF. Full variable domain (outside the CDR3, taken from reference TRBV2 and TRBJ1-5): EPEVTQTPSHQVTQMGQEVILRCVPISNHLYFYWYRQILGQKVEFLVSFYNNEISEKSEIFDDQFSVERPDGSNFTLKIRSTKLEDSAMYFCASSDGNQPQHFGDGTRLSIL.

This chain links TRBV7-2 with TRBJ2-1; D is possibly TRBD1 or TRBD2 (6 bases each). This CDR3 region has 15 residues. V was pared by 1 base and J by 8 bases, with 15 bases between. Germline values: CDR1 SGHTA, CDR2 FQGNSA. The CDR3 coding sequence is TGTGCCAGCAGCTTAGAGAGGGGGGCCCTCGATGAGCAGTTCTTC. Amino acids: CASSLERGALDEQFF.

The chain is built from TRBV6-5 and TRBJ2-7; 9 bases map to TRBD2. CDR3 length: 14 residues. The junction had 9 bases not matched to a gene; V was cut back by 10 bases and J by 2 bases. Germline CDR1 and CDR2: MNHEY and SVGAGI. The chain's CDR3 is CATAGTSPPYEQYF. The DNA for the CDR3 is TGTGCCACCGCAGGGACTAGCCCACCCTACGAGCAGTACTTC.

The V and J genes are TRBV19 and TRBJ1-5; 11 bases are shared with TRBD1. Losses at the gene ends were 4 bases for V and 3 bases for J; bases not matched to a gene: 8. The CDR3 extends over 17 amino acids. From germline, CDR1 is LNHDA and CDR2 SQIVND (reference sequence). Here the CDR3 DNA reads TGTGCCAGTAGTACCCCGGGACAGGGGGTTATCAATCAGCCCCAGCATTTT. Translating it yields CASSTPGQGVINQPQHF. The full variable domain, rest sourced from reference TRBV19 and TRBJ1-5, is DGGITQSPKYLFRKEGQNVTLSCEQNLNHDAMYWYRQDPGQGLRLIYYSQIVNDFQKGDIAEGYSVSREKKESFPLTVTSAQKNPTAFYLCASSTPGQGVINQPQHFGDGTRLSIL.

The chain recombines TRBV7-2 with TRBJ1-2, with 8 bases fitting TRBD1. The trim removed 5 bases at V and 0 bases at J, leaving 8 bases unmatched. Per germline, CDR1 SGHTA and CDR2 FQGNSA. The CDR3 extends over 16 amino acids. The CDR3 loop is CASSIQGATTNYGYTF. The CDR3 bases are TGTGCCAGCAGCATCCAGGGGGCCACAACTAACTATGGCTACACCTTC. The full variable domain, in which reference TRBV7-2 and TRBJ1-2 provide the parts outside the CDR3, is GAGVSQSPSNKVTEKGKDVELRCDPISGHTALYWYRQSLGQGLEFLIYFQGNSAPDKSGLPSDRFSAERTGGSVSTLTIQRTQQEDSAVYLCASSIQGATTNYGYTFGSGTRLTVV.

The rearrangement uses TRBV4-3 and TRBJ1-5; D unresolved. The CDR3 extends over 16 amino acids. V shed 0 bases and J shed 4 bases, with 13 bases lying between them. Looked up from germline, CDR1 is LGHNA and CDR2 is YSLEER. The CDR3 DNA reads TGCGCCAGCAGCCAAGATATAGGTGCTCTTAATCAGCCCCAGCATTTT. Amino acid sequence: CASSQDIGALNQPQHF.

V and J are TRBV5-5 and TRBJ1-2; no firm D call. CDR3 size: 11 residues. V was clipped by 2 bases and J by 8 bases, with 7 bases between them. From germline, CDR1 is SGHKS and CDR2 YYEKEE (reference sequence). The CDR3 DNA reads as TGTGCCAGCAGCTTCGGGATGGGCTACACCTTC. It yields the protein CASSFGMGYTF.

This chain connects TRBV28 to TRBJ1-6; D uncertain. The CDR3 contains 13 residues. V was cut by 7 bases and J by 9 bases, with 13 bases left in between. Germline V gene sequence: CDR1 MDHEN, CDR2 SYDVKM. CDR3 nucleotide sequence: TGTGCCAGCATGTCCCTGGGTGGTTCACCCCTCCACTTT. It codes for CASMSLGGSPLHF.

This chain joins TRBV7-2 and TRBJ2-5, with 7 bases lining up with TRBD1. CDR3 size: 14 residues. Trimming at V came to 0 bases and at J to 2 bases, leaving 0 bases not matched to a gene. Germline loops: CDR1 SGHTA, CDR2 FQGNSA. The CDR3 DNA follows: TGTGCCAGCAGCTTAGCGGGACAGCAAGAGACCCAGTACTTC. This codes for CASSLAGQQETQYF.

The V gene is TRBV3-1 (or the pseudogene TRBV3-2), the J gene TRBJ1-1; D unresolved. Germline V gene sequence: CDR1 LGHDT, CDR2 YNNKEL (reference sequence). This CDR3 region has 14 residues. V lost 1 base and J 2 bases, leaving 8 bases between the germline ends. CDR3 coding DNA: TGTGCCAGCAGCCAAGCAGTTCTTAACACTGAAGCTTTCTTT. Translated: CASSQAVLNTEAFF.

J is TRBJ1-2 and V is TRBV2, with D perhaps TRBD1 (5 bases). The CDR3 extends over 15 amino acids. Germline V lookup: CDR1 SNHLY, CDR2 FYNNEI. Trimming cost V 3 bases and J 3 bases, with 14 bases left between them. The CDR3, as DNA: TGTGCCAGCAGTGATCAGGGATCGAGTTACTATGGCTACACCTTC. Its translation is CASSDQGSSYYGYTF.

The chain uses TRBV30 and TRBJ1-4, with TRBD1 matching over 8 bases. The J segment lost 6 bases and the V segment lost 0 bases, leaving 9 bases of the junction unmatched. The CDR3 spans 16 residues. Germline loops: CDR1 GTSNPN, CDR2 SVGIG (reference sequence). The DNA of the CDR3 is TGTGCCTGGAGTGTCATCAGGGGGCGCCGGTATGAAAAACTGTTTTTT. Protein product: CAWSVIRGRRYEKLFF.

The V and J genes are TRBV9 and TRBJ2-2; D is perhaps TRBD1 (7 bases). CDR3 length equals 17 residues. The V gene's germline CDR1 is SGDLS and CDR2 YYNGEE. The germline V and J ends were trimmed by 3 bases and 0 bases, with 15 bases remaining between them. The CDR3 sequence is CASSEGGGTANTGELFF. CDR3 sequence (DNA): TGTGCCAGCAGCGAGGGGGGTGGGACAGCGAACACCGGGGAGCTGTTTTTT.

This rearrangement joins TRBV6-6 to TRBJ1-2, with D unclear. CDR1 is MNHNY, CDR2 SVGAGI, per germline (reference sequence). The CDR3 sequence is 12 residues long. V gave up 0 bases and J gave up 6 bases, with 5 bases separating them. CDR3 bases: TGTGCCAGCAGTTACTCGGGGAATGGCTACACCTTC. Amino acid sequence: CASSYSGNGYTF.

The chain employs TRBV5-4 and TRBJ1-1; 8 nucleotides match TRBD1. V lost 4 bases and J lost 2; bases outside the gene matches: 4. The CDR3 has 14 amino acids. Germline V gives CDR1 SGHNT, CDR2 YYREEE (reference sequence). Here the CDR3 reads CASSVDRDNTEAFF. The CDR3 DNA follows: TGTGCCAGCAGCGTGGACAGGGATAACACTGAAGCTTTCTTT.

The J gene is TRBJ1-6, the V gene TRBV3-1 (or the pseudogene TRBV3-2); 10 bases fit TRBD1. With V trimmed by 3 bases and J by 10 bases, 3 bases remained unmatched. CDR1 is LGHDT and CDR2 is YNNKEL in the germline V gene (reference sequence). The CDR3 sequence is 14 residues long. The CDR3, as DNA: TGTGCCAGCAGCCACGGGACAGGGGTGTCACCCCTCCACTTT. It is translated as CASSHGTGVSPLHF.

The rearrangement links TRBV27 to TRBJ1-1; 10 positions match TRBD1. The trim removed 7 bases at V and 4 bases at J, leaving 6 bases unmatched. Germline lookup yields CDR1 MNHEY and CDR2 SMNVEV (reference sequence). The CDR3 is 14 amino acids. The CDR3 DNA reads as TGTGCCAGCAAGGGACAGGGGACCGGCACTGAAGCTTTCTTT. Translated, it gives CASKGQGTGTEAFF.

The J gene is TRBJ2-1, the V gene TRBV27, with D perhaps matching TRBD1 (6 bases). V lost 6 bases and J 6 bases, leaving 6 bases between the germline ends. This CDR3 has 11 amino acids. CDR1 MNHEY and CDR2 SMNVEV come from the germline V gene (reference sequence). The CDR3 DNA reads as TGTGCCAGCAGACAGGGCAATGAGCAGTTCTTC. It codes for CASRQGNEQFF.

V usage is TRBV19 and J usage is TRBJ2-1; D is unresolved. The V end was cut by 1 base, the J end by 9 bases, with 25 bases between. The CDR3 has 18 amino acids. CDR1 and CDR2 from the germline V gene are LNHDA and SQIVND (reference sequence). CDR3 region: CASSIVGLGLSSRTEQFF. DNA for the CDR3: TGTGCCAGTAGTATAGTCGGGCTAGGGCTCAGCTCGAGAACTGAGCAGTTCTTC.

The chain couples TRBV7-9 to TRBJ2-1; 9 nucleotides agree with TRBD2. Trimming removed 2 bases from V and 7 bases from J; junction bases left unmatched: 12. The germline V gene encodes CDR1 SEHNR and CDR2 FQNEAQ (reference sequence). The CDR3 runs to 17 residues. The DNA of the CDR3 is TGTGCCAGCAGCTTATGGGGAGCGGGGGGCCCCTCGAATGAGCAGTTCTTC. As protein: CASSLWGAGGPSNEQFF.

This clone was found once. The V and J genes are TRBV6-2 or TRBV6-3 and TRBJ2-1; no definite D call. Trimming took off 1 base at V and 7 bases at J, with 5 bases between the two ends. Germline V gives CDR1 MNHEY, CDR2 SVGEGT. The CDR3 runs to 12 residues. The CDR3 sequence is CASSYLGNEQFF. In nucleotides, the CDR3 is TGTGCCAGCAGTTACTTGGGTAATGAGCAGTTCTTC.

J is TRBJ2-1 and V is TRBV24-1; 10 positions match TRBD1. Trimming removed 4 bases from V and 3 bases from J; junction bases left unmatched: 5. CDR3 length: 16 amino acids. Per germline, CDR1 KGHDR and CDR2 SFDVKD. CDR3 DNA: TGTGCCACCAGTGACAGGGGACAGGGGATCTACAATGAGCAGTTCTTC. As protein: CATSDRGQGIYNEQFF.

The chain couples TRBV18 to TRBJ1-4; 7 bases match TRBD1. The CDR3 sequence is 15 residues long. In germline, CDR1 is KGHSH, CDR2 LQKENI. V lost 3 bases, J lost 7 bases, and 8 bases stayed unmatched. The CDR3 DNA reads as TGTGCCAGCTCACCCCGACAGGGTCACGGTGAAAAACTGTTTTTT. Residues: CASSPRQGHGEKLFF.

In DNA, the CDR3 is TGTGCCAGCAGTTATGGGGGGGGTCTGCTCAATGAGCAGTTCTTC. Encoded protein: CASSYGGGLLNEQFF. The chain couples TRBV6-5 to TRBJ2-1; 7 positions match TRBD2. Per germline, CDR1 MNHEY and CDR2 SVGAGI. The CDR3 runs 15 residues. V was clipped by 3 bases and J by 6 bases; unmatched bases: 8.

CDR3 nucleotides: TGCGCCAGCAGTGATGCTTCCTACAATGAGCAGTTCTTC. It yields the protein CASSDASYNEQFF. The chain uses TRBV10-1 and TRBJ2-1; no firm D call. Germline V gives CDR1 WNHNN, CDR2 SYGVQD (reference sequence). The CDR3 covers 13 residues. V lost 3 bases and J 1 base, leaving 4 bases between the germline ends.

V and J are TRBV11-2 and TRBJ1-1; no clear D gene. This CDR3 is 12 amino acids long. Trimming cost V 0 bases and J 7 bases, with 6 bases left between them. Germline CDR1 reads SGHAT; CDR2 reads FQNNGV. The CDR3 sequence: CASSLDYREAFF. CDR3 DNA: TGTGCCAGCAGCTTAGATTACCGTGAAGCTTTCTTT. The whole variable domain, filled in from reference TRBV11-2 and TRBJ1-1, reads EAGVAQSPRYKIIEKRQSVAFWCNPISGHATLYWYQQILGQGPKLLIQFQNNGVVDDSQLPKDRFSAERLKGVDSTLKIQPAKLEDSAVYLCASSLDYREAFFGQGTRLTVV.

This chain joins TRBV15 and TRBJ2-7; TRBD1 agrees at 8 bases. This CDR3 comprises 16 residues. Per the germline V gene, CDR1 is LNHNV and CDR2 is YYDKDF (reference sequence). With V trimmed by 3 bases and J by 2 bases, 9 bases remained unmatched. The CDR3 loop reads CATSRGQATLTYEQYF. The DNA for the CDR3 is TGTGCCACCAGCAGGGGACAGGCGACTTTAACCTACGAGCAGTACTTC.

The CDR3 spells CASSQQGLNTEAFF. The CDR3 DNA follows: TGCGCCAGCAGCCAACAGGGGCTAAACACTGAAGCTTTCTTT. This chain links TRBV4-3 with TRBJ1-1; D is possibly TRBD1 (6 bases). The germline V gene has CDR1 LGHNA and CDR2 YSLEER. The germline V and J ends were trimmed by 2 bases and 2 bases, with 9 bases remaining between them. This CDR3 contains 14 residues.

This clone is a singleton in its sample. Sequence at one end of the junction differs from germline and may be a read error. The chain uses TRBV5-4 and TRBJ2-4, with 9 bases that match TRBD1. Germline V gene data show CDR1 as SGHNT and CDR2 as YYREEE (reference sequence). The CDR3 consists of 15 residues. The CDR3 coding sequence is TGTGCCAGCAGCAGGGGCACAGGGGGCAAAGACATTCAGTACTTC. Translated, it gives CASSRGTGGKDIQYF.

A single count supports this clone. The rearrangement uses TRBV18 and TRBJ2-7, with 9 bases aligning to TRBD1. Germline CDR1 reads KGHSH; CDR2 reads LQKENI. The CDR3 has 16 residues. After removal of 0 bases from V and 6 bases from J, the junction contained 9 bases not matched to a gene. The CDR3 DNA is TGTGCCAGCTCACCACCCAACAGGGGGCCACTCGGCGAGCAGTACTTC. Translating it yields CASSPPNRGPLGEQYF.